These 2 T cell receptor beta chains were sequenced from one sample in a study of identical twins' blood T cells. Each CDR3 protein is one row after TCRdb ran MiXCR on the 5' RACE reads. The data contain a few hundred thousand distinct CDR3 sequences, around 30% of them singletons. Sequenced input: PBMCs. All receptors derive from a woman aged 18 to 55 in good health.

This clonotype was seen a few times. The chain has TRBV9 and TRBJ2-3; no reliable D call. CDR3 length equals 14 residues. The V gene's germline CDR1 is SGDLS and CDR2 YYNGEE. The V gene lost 3 bases and the J gene lost 0 bases, with 8 bases spanning the gap. CDR3 nucleotides: TGTGCCAGCAGCGGCCGGGCTAGCACAGATACGCAGTATTTT. It yields the protein CASSGRASTDTQYF.

The rearrangement joins TRBV5-4 to TRBJ1-6; TRBD1 agrees at 7 bases. Trimming removed 0 bases from V and 3 bases from J; junction bases left unmatched: 3. Germline V gene data show CDR1 as SGHNT and CDR2 as YYREEE (reference sequence). The CDR3 runs 16 residues. The DNA of the CDR3 is TGTGCCAGCAGCTTGGCAGGGGGTGGCTATAATTCACCCCTCCACTTT. Protein product: CASSLAGGGYNSPLHF.